Here is one T cell receptor beta chain with its context. This specimen comes from a study of T cell responses to AZD1222 COVID-19 vaccine. CDR1 is SGDLS and CDR2 is YYNGEE in the germline V gene. V lost 1 base to trimming and J lost 4 bases, with 8 bases between them. This CDR3 spans 13 amino acids. Libraries were prepared by immunoSEQ multiplex PCR; TCRdb keeps only in-frame clonotypes and omits some of them. The table records about 99,000 clones, roughly 90% of them present only once. V usage is TRBV9 and J usage is TRBJ1-2; D is ambiguous. The source was peripheral blood, collected on day 0 of AZD1222 vaccination. This TCR derives from an adult in good health. The CDR3 DNA follows: TGTGCCAGCAGCGTACTCAGCGGCTATGGCTACACCTTC. This gives the protein CASSVLSGYGYTF.